Listed below are T cell receptor beta chains from one sample, sequenced in a study of control samples from healthy donors and cancer patients. TCRdb keeps only in-frame clones here, not all; method: immunoSEQ multiplex PCR. This sample has 150,000 to 200,000 clones, with 90% to 95% found just once. The sequencing input was blood. Receptor source: a young man in good health. Each CDR3 is given with its conserved first and last residue. The D gene is left open where the match is weak. Clone size, where shown, is once, few, many, or a class for clones that have expanded.

>.|TRBD2|18|TRBJ2-1|TRBV4-1
CASSQGGGGRGTYNEQFF
TGCGCCAGCAGCCAAGGGGGAGGCGGGAGGGGAACCTACAATGAGCAGTTCTTC
>.|TRBD1|14|TRBJ2-2|TRBV24-1
CATSEPGGSGELFF
TGTGCCACCAGTGAACCAGGGGGATCCGGGGAGCTGTTTTTT
>.|TRBD1|15|TRBJ2-1|TRBV5-1
CASSSGQGATNEQFF
TGCGCCAGCAGCTCCGGACAGGGGGCTACGAATGAGCAGTTCTTC
>.|TRBD1|13|TRBJ1-1|TRBV6-6
CASTPGQGAEAFF
TGTGCCAGCACCCCGGGACAGGGGGCTGAAGCTTTCTTT
>.|.|12|TRBJ1-2|TRBV14
CASSPAPAGYTF
TGTGCCAGCAGCCCCGCCCCCGCCGGCTACACCTTC
>.|TRBD1|14|TRBJ2-3|TRBV19
CATRDRSSTDTQYF
TGTGCCACTAGGGACAGGTCTAGCACAGATACGCAGTATTTT
>.|.|17|TRBJ2-3|TRBV19
CASSILASAQSTDTQYF
TGTGCCAGTAGTATTCTGGCTAGCGCTCAGAGCACAGATACGCAGTATTTT
>.|.|14|TRBJ1-1|TRBV7-9
CASSFPPMNTEAFF
TGTGCCAGCAGCTTTCCCCCAATGAACACTGAAGCTTTCTTT
>.|.|16|TRBJ1-1|TRBV4-3
CASSQDYSPMNTEAFF
TGCGCCAGCAGCCAAGATTACAGTCCAATGAACACTGAAGCTTTCTTT
>.|.|12|TRBJ1-6|TRBV7-8
CASSFPSSPLHF
TGTGCCAGCAGCTTCCCCAGTTCACCCCTCCACTTT
>once|TRBD2|15|TRBJ2-5|TRBV5-6
CASSPPGGTQETQYF
TGTGCCAGCAGCCCACCGGGGGGTACCCAAGAGACCCAGTACTTC
>.|.|15|TRBJ1-3|TRBV11-2
CASSTRRDSGNTIYF
TGTGCCAGCAGCACCCGACGGGACTCTGGAAACACCATATATTTT
>.|.|15|TRBJ2-2|TRBV30
CAWSVRRGLTGELFF
TGTGCCTGGAGTGTACGACGGGGACTCACCGGGGAGCTGTTTTTT
>.|TRBD1|16|TRBJ2-7|TRBV28
CASSLGDSPGLHEQYF
TGTGCCAGCAGTTTAGGGGACAGCCCGGGCCTCCACGAGCAGTACTTC
>.|TRBD1|13|TRBJ2-7|TRBV12-3/TRBV12-4
CASSGTGWDEQYF
TGTGCCAGCAGTGGGACAGGGTGGGACGAGCAGTACTTC
>.|.|15|TRBJ1-6|TRBV14
CASSQEAGRNSPLHF
TGTGCCAGCAGCCAAGAAGCAGGGAGGAATTCACCCCTCCACTTT
>.|.|16|TRBJ1-1|TRBV11-2
CASSPRTLPGGTEAFF
TGTGCCAGCAGCCCGAGGACACTCCCTGGGGGGACTGAAGCTTTCTTT
>.|.|13|TRBJ2-7|TRBV4-2
CASSQVLGSEQYF
TGTGCCAGCAGCCAAGTTTTGGGCTCCGAGCAGTACTTC
>.|.|15|TRBJ2-3|TRBV5-4
CASSLVAANTDTQYF
TGTGCCAGCAGCTTGGTGGCAGCGAACACAGATACGCAGTATTTT
>.|.|13|TRBJ1-1|TRBV6-5
CAGGRAQNTEAFF
TGTGCCGGGGGGAGGGCCCAAAACACTGAAGCTTTCTTT
>.|.|14|TRBJ1-1|TRBV14
CASSWAGGNTEAFF
TGTGCCAGCTCTTGGGCAGGAGGGAACACTGAAGCTTTCTTT
>.|.|14|TRBJ1-1|TRBV5-4
CASSLGRGATEAFF
TGTGCCAGCAGCTTGGGTCGGGGGGCTACCGAAGCTTTCTTT
>.|.|15|TRBJ2-3|TRBV6-6
CASSLLGKSTDTQYF
TGTGCCAGCAGCCTACTAGGTAAAAGCACAGATACGCAGTATTTT
>.|TRBD1|12|TRBJ2-7|TRBV10-3
CAISRDSYEQYF
TGTGCCATCAGCAGGGACAGTTACGAGCAGTACTTC
>.|.|12|TRBJ1-5|TRBV27
CASRTTNQPQHF
TGTGCCAGCAGGACTACGAACCAGCCCCAGCATTTT
>.|TRBD1|20|TRBJ1-5|TRBV6-1
CASSDLFAGTEDYSNQPQHF
TGTGCCAGCAGTGATCTGTTCGCCGGGACAGAAGATTATAGCAATCAGCCCCAGCATTTT
>.|.|12|TRBJ1-2|TRBV24-1
CATSDPNYGYTF
TGTGCCACCTCGGATCCAAACTATGGCTACACCTTC
>.|.|14|TRBJ2-1|TRBV5-4
CASSVPGPTNEQFF
TGTGCCAGCAGCGTCCCGGGACCAACCAATGAGCAGTTCTTC
>.|.|13|TRBJ1-3|TRBV23-1
CASSPPGQPYIYF
TGCGCCAGCAGTCCGCCTGGACAGCCTTACATATATTTT
>once|.|14|TRBJ2-7|TRBV27
CASRRDPTAYEQYF
TGTGCCAGCAGGAGGGACCCCACCGCCTACGAGCAGTACTTC
>.|TRBD1|16|TRBJ1-2|TRBV9
CASSGRDRETNYGYTF
TGTGCCAGCAGCGGCCGGGACAGAGAAACTAACTATGGCTACACCTTC
>.|.|15|TRBJ2-1|TRBV4-2
CASSHPIGAYNEQFF
TGTGCCAGCAGCCATCCCATAGGTGCGTACAATGAGCAGTTCTTC
>few|TRBD2|15|TRBJ2-1|TRBV7-9
CASSDRLAGTNEQFF
TGTGCCAGCAGCGACCGACTAGCCGGGACTAATGAGCAGTTCTTC
>.|.|15|TRBJ1-6|TRBV4-2
CASSLRGTYNSPLHF
TGTGCCAGCAGCCTCAGGGGAACCTATAATTCACCCCTCCACTTT
>.|.|14|TRBJ2-2|TRBV6-5
CAITQGVNTGELFF
TGTGCCATCACCCAGGGAGTGAACACCGGGGAGCTGTTTTTT
>.|TRBD1|16|TRBJ1-3|TRBV19
CASSIPPGTGGNTIYF
TGTGCCAGTAGTATACCCCCCGGGACAGGTGGAAACACCATATATTTT
>.|.|11|TRBJ2-1|TRBV12-3/TRBV12-4
CASGGVGEQFF
TGTGCCAGCGGAGGGGTGGGTGAGCAGTTCTTC
>.|.|13|TRBJ2-7|TRBV5-1
CASSFEGYYEQYF
TGCGCCAGCAGCTTCGAAGGGTACTACGAGCAGTACTTC
>.|.|14|TRBJ1-1|TRBV6-6
CASSYDHSRTEAFF
TGTGCCAGCAGTTACGACCATAGCAGGACTGAAGCTTTCTTT
>.|.|13|TRBJ2-4|TRBV23-1
CASSQSSGDIQYF
TGCGCCAGCAGTCAATCATCAGGGGACATTCAGTACTTC
>once|.|13|TRBJ1-3|TRBV5-6
CASSLRQGTATHF
TGTGCCAGCAGCTTACGTCAGGGGACTGCCACACATTTT
>once|.|13|TRBJ2-5|TRBV5-1
CASSRVTEETQYF
TGCGCCAGCAGCCGCGTAACGGAAGAGACCCAGTACTTC
>once|.|15|TRBJ1-2|TRBV6-5
CASSYAAGLGYGYTF
TGTGCCAGCAGTTACGCGGCAGGGCTGGGCTATGGCTACACCTTC
>.|TRBD2|16|TRBJ2-3|TRBV5-1
CASSLSLAGITDTQYF
TGCGCCAGCAGCTTGAGTCTAGCGGGGATCACAGATACGCAGTATTTT
>.|TRBD2|17|TRBJ2-3|TRBV9
CASSEASGGESTDTQYF
TGTGCCAGCAGCGAGGCTAGCGGGGGAGAAAGCACAGATACGCAGTATTTT
>few|TRBD1|15|TRBJ2-7|TRBV29-1
CSVEDLGQGAGEQYF
TGCAGCGTTGAAGATCTAGGGCAGGGGGCGGGGGAGCAGTACTTC
>.|.|13|TRBJ2-3|TRBV6-5
CASSFPGTDTQYF
TGTGCCAGCAGTTTCCCGGGCACAGATACGCAGTATTTT
>once|.|14|TRBJ1-4|TRBV2
CASSAPQRGEKLFF
TGTGCCAGCAGTGCCCCCCAACGGGGTGAAAAACTGTTTTTT
>.|TRBD1|15|TRBJ2-7|TRBV6-5
CASSRQGRSSYEQYF
TGTGCCAGCAGTAGACAGGGTAGGAGCTCCTACGAGCAGTACTTC
>.|.|12|TRBJ1-1|TRBV30
CAFTTGNTEAFF
TGTGCCTTCACGACAGGGAACACTGAAGCTTTCTTT
>.|TRBD1|16|TRBJ1-6|TRBV30
CAWNNRGPSYNSPLHF
TGTGCCTGGAACAACAGGGGACCCTCCTATAATTCACCCCTCCACTTT
>.|.|13|TRBJ1-2|TRBV6-1
CASSEGYNYGYTF
TGTGCCAGCAGTGAAGGGTACAACTATGGCTACACCTTC
>.|TRBD2|15|TRBJ2-3|TRBV18
CASSPSAGGTDTQYF
TGTGCCAGCTCACCGTCAGCGGGGGGCACAGATACGCAGTATTTT
>.|.|15|TRBJ1-5|TRBV19
CASSISGDSNQPQHF
TGTGCCAGTAGTATATCGGGGGATAGCAATCAGCCCCAGCATTTT
>.|TRBD1|14|TRBJ1-1|TRBV30
CAWARTGGWTEAFF
TGTGCCTGGGCCCGGACAGGGGGGTGGACTGAAGCTTTCTTT
>once|.|15|TRBJ2-7|TRBV18
CASSPGTHTLYEQYF
TGTGCCAGCTCCCCCGGGACTCATACCTTATACGAGCAGTACTTC
>.|TRBD1|15|TRBJ2-7|TRBV4-1
CASSQETGLSYEQYF
TGCGCCAGCAGCCAAGAGACAGGGCTCTCCTACGAGCAGTACTTC